Listed below are T cell receptor beta chains from one sample, sequenced in a study of T cells in Graves' hyperthyroidism and ophthalmopathy. In TCRdb, the multiplex PCR reads were re-called with MiXCR into one record per CDR3 protein. The sample has hundreds of thousands of distinct CDR3 sequences; 18% are singletons. Sequencing input: blood. These receptors came from a woman aged 45-60 years with Graves' hyperthyroidism that later progressed to Graves' ophthalmopathy. The CDR3 runs from the conserved cysteine through the conserved F or W. The D gene is left open where the match is weak. Size is stated for part of the rows, as once, few or many counts, or as a class when the clone is expanded.

-,many,TRBJ2-2,TRBV20-1,CSARDPGQGGTGELFF,TGCAGTGCTAGAGATCCGGGACAAGGAGGCACCGGGGAGCTGTTTTTT
-,-,TRBJ2-5,TRBV29-1,CSVIWENQETQYF,TGCAGCGTTATCTGGGAAAATCAAGAGACCCAGTACTTC
-,few,TRBJ2-1,TRBV2,CASTGHESSYNEQFF,TGTGCCAGCACCGGACATGAGAGCTCCTACAATGAGCAGTTCTTC
-,-,TRBJ2-7,TRBV30,CAWRGLRSSYEQYF,TGTGCCTGGAGGGGTCTTCGGAGCTCCTACGAGCAGTACTTC
TRBD2,many,TRBJ2-3,TRBV20-1,CSAYTSGGASTDTQYF,TGCAGTGCTTACACTAGCGGGGGAGCCAGCACAGATACGCAGTATTTT
-,many,TRBJ2-2,TRBV12-3/TRBV12-4,CASGPWTFANTGELFF,TGTGCCAGCGGGCCTTGGACTTTCGCGAACACCGGGGAGCTGTTTTTT
-,many,TRBJ2-5,TRBV13,CASSLPTEKETQYF,TGTGCCAGCAGCCTACCCACAGAGAAAGAGACCCAGTACTTC
-,many,TRBJ1-1,TRBV6-1,CASSYEGPTEAFF,TGTGCCAGCAGTTACGAGGGACCCACTGAAGCTTTCTTT
-,-,TRBJ1-3,TRBV14,CASSPPLDNTIYF,TGTGCCAGCAGCCCTCCCCTAGATAACACCATATATTTT
-,few,TRBJ2-4,TRBV12-3/TRBV12-4,CASSYRTELAKNIQYF,TGTGCCAGCAGTTATCGGACGGAGCTAGCCAAAAACATTCAGTACTTC
-,many,TRBJ2-3,TRBV7-2,CASTRDQSTDTQYF,TGTGCCAGCACTAGGGACCAGAGCACAGATACGCAGTATTTT
-,few,TRBJ2-5,TRBV6-1,CASRARPIQETQYF,TGTGCCAGCAGAGCCCGGCCGATACAAGAGACCCAGTACTTC
TRBD1,many,TRBJ1-5,TRBV7-6,CASSRGQGWSNQPQHF,TGTGCCAGCAGCCGGGGACAGGGCTGGAGCAATCAGCCCCAGCATTTT